These 11 T cell receptor beta chains were sequenced from one sample in a study of blood T cell repertoires in COVID-19. The repertoire was sequenced with immunoSEQ multiplex PCR; TCRdb's copy has only in-frame clones and lacks some. The profile covers hundreds of thousands of clones, with 70% to 90% appearing a single time and approximately 2% taken by the ten largest. Sequences were obtained from peripheral blood. These TCRs come from a woman aged 40 to 55 who had recovered from COVID-19.

The V and J genes are TRBV25-1 and TRBJ1-2; TRBD1 is a possible D gene (5 bases). The V end lost 3 bases, the J end lost 8 bases, and 16 bases lay between the germline ends. Germline V gene sequence: CDR1 MGHDK, CDR2 SYGVNS. The CDR3 runs 14 residues. The CDR3 DNA reads as TGTGCCAGCAGTGAGCAGTCCAGGGTAGGCGGCTACACCTTC. This gives the protein CASSEQSRVGGYTF.

The V gene is TRBV7-3, the J gene TRBJ2-3; TRBD2 matches at 8 bases. The V and J ends lost 0 bases and 1 base, in that order; junction bases with no gene match: 9. The CDR3 is made up of 18 amino acids. Germline CDR1 SGHTA, CDR2 FQGTGA. CDR3 bases: TGTGCCAGCAGCTTAACGGGTGGTGGCGGGGGGCGCACAGATACGCAGTATTTT. It translates to CASSLTGGGGGRTDTQYF. Drawing the rest from reference TRBV7-3 and TRBJ2-3, the complete variable domain is GAGVSQTPSNKVTEKGKYVELRCDPISGHTALYWYRQSLGQGPEFLIYFQGTGAADDSGLPNDRFFAVRPEGSVSTLKIQRTERGDSAVYLCASSLTGGGGGRTDTQYFGPGTRLTVL.

The chain combines TRBV19 with TRBJ1-3; no clear D gene. CDR1 and CDR2 from the germline V gene are LNHDA and SQIVND (reference sequence). V lost 4 bases and J 0 bases, leaving 19 bases between the germline ends. The CDR3 covers 18 residues. The CDR3 region is CASSTSRDKPFSGNTIYF. In nucleotides, the CDR3 is TGTGCCAGTAGTACTTCTCGAGACAAACCCTTCTCTGGAAACACCATATATTTT.

The chain recombines TRBV7-9 with TRBJ2-5, with TRBD1 matching over 12 bases. CDR1 SEHNR and CDR2 FQNEAQ come from the germline V gene (reference sequence). The V and J ends lost 6 bases and 1 base, in that order; junction bases with no gene match: 15. This CDR3 region has 19 residues. The CDR3 nucleotides are TGTGCCAGCAGTTCCGGGACAGGGGGCTCTCAGGGCCGCCAAGAGACCCAGTACTTC. It specifies CASSSGTGGSQGRQETQYF.

This clone turned up a few times. The J gene is TRBJ2-2, the V gene TRBV7-3; TRBD1 is a possible D gene (6 bases). Germline assignment: CDR1 SGHTA and CDR2 FQGTGA. The CDR3 runs to 13 residues. V was clipped by 4 bases and J by 5 bases, with 8 bases between them. The CDR3 loop reads CASSSGDTGELFF. In DNA, the CDR3 is TGTGCCAGCAGCTCAGGGGATACCGGGGAGCTGTTTTTT.

The V and J genes are TRBV7-3 and TRBJ2-1; a possible D gene is TRBD1 (5 bases). The CDR3 runs to 13 residues. CDR1 and CDR2 from the germline V gene are SGHTA and FQGTGA. The V and J ends lost 5 bases and 9 bases respectively, with 14 bases between them. This chain's CDR3 is CASSLGPYREQFF. CDR3 sequence (DNA): TGTGCCAGCAGCCTGGGGCCATACCGTGAGCAGTTCTTC.

This clone occurred a few times. The chain combines TRBV4-3 with TRBJ2-3; 9 nucleotides match TRBD2. Germline CDR1 and CDR2: LGHNA and YSLEER. With V trimmed by 1 base and J by 4 bases, 6 bases remained unmatched. There are 16 residues in the CDR3. CDR3 region: CASSQAGGGAADTQYF. In nucleotides, the CDR3 is TGCGCCAGCAGCCAAGCTGGCGGGGGGGCTGCAGATACGCAGTATTTT.

The CDR3 sequence: CASSLGLNQPQHF. As DNA, the CDR3 is TGTGCCAGCAGCTTGGGGCTGAATCAGCCCCAGCATTTT. This chain connects TRBV11-1 to TRBJ1-5; D might be TRBD1 (5 bases). Germline V gene lookup returns CDR1 SGHAT and CDR2 FQDESV (reference sequence). The CDR3 extends over 13 amino acids. Between the trimmed V and J ends, which lost 3 bases and 4 bases, there was a span of 7 bases.

The J gene is TRBJ1-1, the V gene TRBV27, with 7 nucleotides matching TRBD1. J was trimmed by 3 bases and V by 2 bases; bases with no gene match: 3. The germline V gene encodes CDR1 MNHEY and CDR2 SMNVEV (reference sequence). CDR3 length: 14 residues. The CDR3 DNA is TGTGCCAGCAGTTTAACCAGGGGGTACACTGAAGCTTTCTTT. Translating gives CASSLTRGYTEAFF.

The chain is built from TRBV4-3 and TRBJ1-1, with D possibly matching TRBD1 (5 bases). CDR3 length: 15 residues. Between the trimmed V and J ends, which lost 0 bases and 1 base, there was a span of 9 bases. Germline values: CDR1 LGHNA, CDR2 YSLEER. CDR3 sequence (DNA): TGCGCCAGCAGCCAAGATAGGGGTACGAACACTGAAGCTTTCTTT. This sequence encodes CASSQDRGTNTEAFF.

V usage is TRBV6-6 and J usage is TRBJ1-1; 8 bases agree with TRBD1. V lost 8 bases, J lost 5 bases, and 13 bases stayed unmatched. Germline CDR1 is MNHNY and CDR2 is SVGAGI (reference sequence). This CDR3 spans 15 amino acids. Here the CDR3 DNA reads TGTGCCAGCTTGGCAGGGGGCGGGGGGGAGACTGAAGCTTTCTTT. Translating gives CASLAGGGGETEAFF.